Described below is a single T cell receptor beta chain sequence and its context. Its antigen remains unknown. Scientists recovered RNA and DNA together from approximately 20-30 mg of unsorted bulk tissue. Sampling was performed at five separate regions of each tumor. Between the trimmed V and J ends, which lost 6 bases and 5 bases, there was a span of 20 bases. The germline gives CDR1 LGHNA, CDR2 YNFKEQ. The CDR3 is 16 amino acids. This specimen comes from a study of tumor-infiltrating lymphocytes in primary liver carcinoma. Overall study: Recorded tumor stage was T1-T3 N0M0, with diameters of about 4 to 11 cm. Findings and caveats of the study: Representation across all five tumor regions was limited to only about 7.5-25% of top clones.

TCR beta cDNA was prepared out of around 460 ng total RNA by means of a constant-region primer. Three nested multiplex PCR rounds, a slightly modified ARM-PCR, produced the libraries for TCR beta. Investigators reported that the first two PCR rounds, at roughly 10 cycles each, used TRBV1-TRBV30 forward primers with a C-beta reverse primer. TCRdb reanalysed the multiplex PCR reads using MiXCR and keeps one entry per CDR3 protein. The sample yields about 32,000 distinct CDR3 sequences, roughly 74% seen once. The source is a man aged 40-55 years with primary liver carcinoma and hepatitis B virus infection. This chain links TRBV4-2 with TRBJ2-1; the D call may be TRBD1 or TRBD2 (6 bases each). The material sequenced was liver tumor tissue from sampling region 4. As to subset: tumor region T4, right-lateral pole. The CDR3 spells CASSHAGGHGDNEQFF. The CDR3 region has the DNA TGTGCCAGCAGTCACGCCGGGGGACATGGGGACAATGAGCAGTTCTTC.